This entry lists 32 T cell receptor beta chains sequenced from one sample in a study of post-analysis software for immune sequencing data. The study's findings and limits: Patients had higher frequencies than controls of roughly five TRBV segments, including TRBV5-6, TRBV5-1 and TRBV20-1.

Libraries were made from TCR beta cDNA, and they carried unique molecular identifiers. One entry per CDR3 protein, called by TCRdb with MiXCR from the PCR reads. The sample lists 700,000 to 900,000 distinct CDR3 sequences, around 46% occurring once. These TCRs' antigens remain unknown. What was sequenced was blood. The receptors come from a girl aged 5 to 17 with multiple sclerosis.

The CDR3 is CATPDDRGNYGYTF. The CDR3 region has the DNA TGTGCCACTCCCGATGACAGGGGAAACTATGGCTACACCTTC. The chain couples TRBV10-3 to TRBJ1-2; 8 bases map to TRBD1. After removal of 10 bases from V and 2 bases from J, the junction contained 9 bases not matched to a gene. This CDR3 is built from 14 residues. Germline loops: CDR1 ENHRY, CDR2 SYGVKD.

This chain uses TRBV12-3 or TRBV12-4 with TRBJ1-2, with 11 positions matching TRBD1. Unmatched junction bases numbered 4, after V lost 6 bases and J lost 1 base. The CDR3 has 15 residues. The CDR3 DNA reads as TGTGCCAGCAGCGGGACAGGGGGAAGTAACTATGGCTACACCTTC. Its protein is CASSGTGGSNYGYTF.

This chain joins TRBV20-1 and TRBJ2-4, with D perhaps assigned TRBD1 or TRBD2 (5 bases each). Per germline, CDR1 DFQATT and CDR2 SNEGSKA (reference sequence). The CDR3 has 16 residues. V dropped 0 bases and J dropped 13 bases, with 25 bases sitting between them. This chain's CDR3 is CSARDRGEYVTGEQYF. CDR3 bases: TGCAGTGCTAGAGATCGAGGGGAATACGTCACGGGTGAGCAGTACTTC.

The CDR3 nucleotides read TGTGCCAGCAGCCTAAGACTAGCGGGACGCGACTCTGGGGCCAACGTCCTGACTTTC. This gives the protein CASSLRLAGRDSGANVLTF. This chain links TRBV7-2 with TRBJ2-6; 11 bases are a match to TRBD2. Germline CDR1 reads SGHTA; CDR2 reads FQGNSA. Trimming took 5 bases from V and 0 from J; bases not matched to a gene: 9. This CDR3 is built from 19 residues.

This clonotype was counted only a few times. V usage is TRBV4-1 and J usage is TRBJ1-1; a possible D gene is TRBD1 (6 bases). CDR3 length: 16 residues. Trimming removed 1 base from V and 3 bases from J, with 15 bases in between. The germline CDR1 and CDR2 sequences are MGHRA and YSYEKL. The CDR3 reads CASSQVGSGADTEAFF. The CDR3 bases are TGCGCCAGCAGCCAAGTGGGGTCGGGGGCCGACACTGAAGCTTTCTTT.

The V call is TRBV20-1, the J call TRBJ1-5; D is perhaps TRBD1 (5 bases). Trimming shortened V by 1 base and J by 3 bases, and 10 bases separated the two germline ends. Germline V gives CDR1 DFQATT, CDR2 SNEGSKA (reference sequence). There are 14 residues in the CDR3. The CDR3 sequence is CSARAGQINQPQHF. The CDR3 coding sequence is TGCAGTGCTAGAGCTGGACAAATCAATCAGCCCCAGCATTTT.

V is TRBV20-1 and J is TRBJ1-6, with TRBD1 matching 8 bases. Germline trimming cut 2 bases from V and 8 bases from J; bases unmatched to any gene: 8. The CDR3 extends over 15 amino acids. Germline V CDR1 and CDR2: DFQATT, SNEGSKA (reference sequence). CDR3 DNA sequence: TGCAGTGCTAGACTCGGACAGGGTAGTGATTCACCCCTCCACTTT. Protein product: CSARLGQGSDSPLHF.

This clonotype was found once. The chain has TRBV30 and TRBJ2-1; D unclear. This CDR3 has 14 amino acids. Germline V gives CDR1 GTSNPN, CDR2 SVGIG (reference sequence). Deletions cut 3 bases from V and 2 bases from J, with 11 bases between. Here the CDR3 reads CAWSTDGPYNEQFF. Here the CDR3 DNA reads TGTGCCTGGAGCACCGATGGCCCCTACAATGAGCAGTTCTTC.

In this sample, this clonotype turned up a few times. This chain joins TRBV7-6 and TRBJ2-7; possible D gene TRBD1, 6 bases. V lost 1 base and J 6 bases, leaving 16 bases between the germline ends. The germline CDR1 and CDR2 sequences are SGHVS and FNYEAQ. The CDR3 spans 15 residues. CDR3 DNA: TGTGCCAGCAGCTTAGAAGTACTCCCAGGGGCCGAGCAGTACTTC. Encoded protein: CASSLEVLPGAEQYF.

This clonotype has just a few counts. V is TRBV5-1 and J is TRBJ2-7; 13 bases are shared with TRBD2. V lost 4 bases and J lost 6; bases outside the gene matches: 13. Germline V gives CDR1 SGHRS, CDR2 YFSETQ. The CDR3 covers 17 residues. CDR3 amino acids: CASSRALAGGGTSEQYF. The CDR3 coding sequence is TGCGCCAGCAGCCGAGCACTAGCGGGAGGGGGTACAAGCGAGCAGTACTTC.

The chain is built from TRBV5-1 and TRBJ1-2; D not resolved. The CDR3 runs to 15 residues. Per germline, CDR1 SGHRS and CDR2 YFSETQ. V was cut by 5 bases and J by 0 bases, with 14 bases left in between. CDR3 amino acids: CASRYSLEANYGYTF. Written as DNA, the CDR3 is TGCGCCAGCAGATACAGCCTAGAAGCTAACTATGGCTACACCTTC.

The chain joins TRBV5-1 to TRBJ2-7; TRBD2 might be the D (5 bases). Germline V CDR1 and CDR2: SGHRS, YFSETQ. CDR3 length: 11 residues. V was clipped by 4 bases and J by 3 bases, with 5 bases between them. CDR3 nucleotides: TGCGCCAGCAGCGCGGGCTACGAGCAGTACTTC. It yields the protein CASSAGYEQYF.

The chain has TRBV15 and TRBJ2-1; no definite D call. Germline loops: CDR1 LNHNV, CDR2 YYDKDF (reference sequence). Between the trimmed V and J ends, which lost 3 bases and 4 bases, there was a span of 13 bases. The CDR3 extends over 15 amino acids. CDR3 bases: TGTGCCACCAGCAGGGAATCTAACAAGTACAATGAGCAGTTCTTC. Its translation: CATSRESNKYNEQFF.

This clonotype came up a few times. The rearrangement links TRBV12-3 or TRBV12-4 to TRBJ1-2; D call uncertain. The CDR3 is 14 residues long. V was clipped by 2 bases and J by 6 bases, with 13 bases between them. CDR3 protein: CASSLLGRVDGYTF. The CDR3 DNA reads TGTGCCAGCAGTTTACTTGGTAGGGTGGATGGCTACACCTTC.

This clonotype was detected once. The chain uses TRBV27 and TRBJ2-3; weak D call: TRBD2 (6 bases). V lost 7 bases and J 0 bases, leaving 14 bases between the germline ends. The CDR3 extends over 15 amino acids. Germline values: CDR1 MNHEY, CDR2 SMNVEV (reference sequence). The CDR3 reads CASKSLGGSTDTQYF. The CDR3 DNA sequence: TGTGCCAGCAAATCACTAGGAGGGAGCACAGATACGCAGTATTTT.

V usage is TRBV4-3 and J usage is TRBJ2-3; 9 positions agree with TRBD2. The V segment lost 0 bases and the J segment 3 bases; nucleotides outside the gene matches: 10. This CDR3 is 18 amino acids long. In germline, CDR1 is LGHNA, CDR2 YSLEER. Here the CDR3 DNA reads TGCGCCAGCAGCCAAGATTTGTCCGCGGGAGGGGGGACAGATACGCAGTATTTT. It translates to CASSQDLSAGGGTDTQYF.

The chain has TRBV20-1 and TRBJ2-4; D perhaps matches TRBD1 (5 bases). V was trimmed by 6 bases and J by 0 bases, leaving 21 bases between them. Per germline, CDR1 DFQATT and CDR2 SNEGSKA (reference sequence). The CDR3 extends over 17 amino acids. Written as DNA, the CDR3 is TGCAGTGCCCCTAAGACAGCCCCTATCCTAGCCAAAAACATTCAGTACTTC. Translation gives CSAPKTAPILAKNIQYF.

This clonotype was recorded a few times. The V gene is TRBV5-1, the J gene TRBJ2-7, with 9 bases that match TRBD2. CDR1 and CDR2 from the germline V gene are SGHRS and YFSETQ. V gave up 9 bases and J gave up 3 bases; unmatched junction bases: 7. The CDR3 has 13 residues. The CDR3 DNA reads as TGCGCCACCAGACTAGCGGCCGACTACGAGCAGTACTTC. Its protein is CATRLAADYEQYF.

The chain has TRBV12-3 or TRBV12-4 and TRBJ2-4; D might be TRBD1 (5 bases). The CDR3 is 12 residues long. V dropped 7 bases and J dropped 9 bases, with 13 bases sitting between them. CDR3 residues: CASNLRQGIQYF. The CDR3 nucleotides are TGTGCCAGCAATCTCCGCCAGGGCATTCAGTACTTC.

J is TRBJ2-2 and V is TRBV28, with a tentative D call TRBD1 (6 bases). The CDR3 is 18 residues long. Trimming cost V 1 base and J 1 base, with 16 bases left between them. Germline-derived CDR1 and CDR2 are MDHEN and SYDVKM. CDR3 residues: CASSLSRLGQQNTGELFF. Here the CDR3 DNA reads TGTGCCAGCAGTTTATCACGTCTAGGACAGCAGAACACCGGGGAGCTGTTTTTT.

J is TRBJ2-3 and V is TRBV27; perhaps TRBD1 as D (6 bases). The germline CDR1 and CDR2 sequences are MNHEY and SMNVEV (reference sequence). The V gene lost 8 bases and the J gene lost 2 bases, with 20 bases spanning the gap. The CDR3 totals 16 residues. CDR3 sequence: CASGYWGQPNTDTQYF. In DNA, the CDR3 is TGTGCCAGCGGTTATTGGGGGCAGCCTAACACAGATACGCAGTATTTT.

This clonotype has a handful of counts. The rearrangement joins TRBV10-3 to TRBJ2-3, with 12 bases aligning to TRBD2. The CDR3 contains 17 residues. Germline CDR1 is ENHRY and CDR2 is SYGVKD. V lost 4 bases to trimming and J lost 2 bases; unmatched junction nucleotides: 7. CDR3 in DNA: TGTGCCATCAGTGGGTCTAGCGGGAGGGCCCTCACAGATACGCAGTATTTT. Residues: CAISGSSGRALTDTQYF.

This chain uses TRBV15 with TRBJ1-6, with D unclear. V was trimmed by 0 bases and J by 8 bases, leaving 14 bases between them. The CDR3 has 16 residues. Germline V gives CDR1 LNHNV, CDR2 YYDKDF (reference sequence). CDR3 bases: TGTGCCACCAGCAGAGATCCTGCGGTTACTCATTCACCCCTCCACTTT. Protein sequence: CATSRDPAVTHSPLHF.

This chain uses TRBV19 with TRBJ1-2; D is undetermined. The germline CDR1 and CDR2 sequences are LNHDA and SQIVND (reference sequence). The germline V and J ends were trimmed by 3 bases and 8 bases, with 7 bases remaining between them. CDR3 size: 11 residues. DNA for the CDR3: TGTGCCAGTAGTATCGGCCCCGGCTACACCTTC. Translated, it gives CASSIGPGYTF. The full variable domain, completed using reference TRBV19 and TRBJ1-2, is DGGITQSPKYLFRKEGQNVTLSCEQNLNHDAMYWYRQDPGQGLRLIYYSQIVNDFQKGDIAEGYSVSREKKESFPLTVTSAQKNPTAFYLCASSIGPGYTFGSGTRLTVV.

This chain uses TRBV20-1 with TRBJ2-4; D unresolved. CDR1 DFQATT and CDR2 SNEGSKA come from the germline V gene (reference sequence). The CDR3 spans 12 residues. V lost 0 bases to trimming and J lost 13 bases, with 13 bases between them. In DNA form, the CDR3 reads TGCAGTGCTAGAGATGTAGGGCCTGAGCAGTACTTC. It specifies CSARDVGPEQYF.

The gene calls are TRBV24-1 and TRBJ2-5; possibly TRBD2 for D (5 bases). The better agreement between TRBJ2-7 and the DNA end casts doubt on the J call. Germline values: CDR1 KGHDR, CDR2 SFDVKD. The CDR3 sequence is 16 residues long. The CDR3 here is CATRWEFTKLSYEQYF. The CDR3 DNA follows: TGTGCCACCAGGTGGGAGTTTACCAAGTTATCCTACGAGCAGTACTTC.

This clonotype occurred a few times. This chain connects TRBV12-3 or TRBV12-4 to TRBJ1-1; D may be TRBD1 (5 bases). V was clipped by 7 bases and J by 6 bases, with 18 bases between them. The CDR3 extends over 14 amino acids. DNA of the CDR3: TGTGCCAGCACCTCTGCGGGGGTAGGGGCTGAAGCTTTCTTT. Translation gives CASTSAGVGAEAFF.

The chain has TRBV6-5 and TRBJ1-5, with D tentatively TRBD1 (5 bases). Trimming removed 9 bases from V and 7 bases from J, with 16 bases in between. CDR3 length equals 13 residues. The V gene's germline CDR1 is MNHEY and CDR2 SVGAGI. The CDR3 DNA reads TGTGCCAGTTCGGGGGGACGGAGGCAGCCCCAGCATTTT. As protein: CASSGGRRQPQHF.

The table lists this clonotype with a few counts. This chain joins TRBV3-1 and TRBJ1-5; D gene unclear. The CDR3 runs 12 residues. Germline V gives CDR1 LGHDT, CDR2 YNNKEL (reference sequence). V was clipped by 5 bases and J by 6 bases, with 8 bases between them. CDR3: CASSFTGQPQHF. CDR3 nucleotide sequence: TGTGCCAGCAGCTTCACCGGTCAGCCCCAGCATTTT.

The rearrangement joins TRBV29-1 to TRBJ2-1, with 7 bases lining up with TRBD2. Germline V lookup: CDR1 SQVTM, CDR2 ANQGSEA. With V trimmed by 2 bases and J by 8 bases, 9 bases remained unmatched. This CDR3 comprises 14 residues. Here the CDR3 reads CSVEPATSLDEQFF. DNA of the CDR3: TGCAGCGTTGAACCCGCGACTAGCTTAGATGAGCAGTTCTTC.

The chain links TRBV29-1 to TRBJ2-7; D uncertain. CDR1 and CDR2 (germline): SQVTM, ANQGSEA. V dropped 6 bases and J dropped 2 bases, with 17 bases sitting between them. This CDR3 region has 14 residues. As DNA, the CDR3 is TGCAGCGTCATCGGCCAGGACCTCCCCTACGAGCAGTACTTC. This encodes CSVIGQDLPYEQYF.

This clonotype has just a few counts. This chain connects TRBV27 to TRBJ1-2; 8 bases match TRBD1. Per the germline V gene, CDR1 is MNHEY and CDR2 is SMNVEV (reference sequence). V shed 5 bases and J 4 bases; nucleotides not matched to a gene: 9. The CDR3 is 15 residues long. The CDR3 nucleotides are TGTGCCAGCAGTCCCACCGGACAGGGAAGCTATGGCTACACCTTC. This sequence encodes CASSPTGQGSYGYTF.